This is a list of T cell receptor beta chains from one sample in a study of glioma-infiltrating T cells after dendritic cell vaccination. Measured with immunoSEQ multiplex PCR; TCRdb has only the in-frame clones, and not every one. This table has 100,000 or so clones, 90% appearing once. Source: blood, taken after dendritic cell vaccination. Receptors originate from a human donor with glioblastoma. Both conserved end residues are part of each CDR3. Not all rows give a size; the values are once, few, many and, for expanded clones, a class.

>TRBV6-5|TRBJ1-2|.
CASSNPRVPNYGYTF
>TRBV11-2|TRBJ1-2|.
CASRRTGTYGYTF
>TRBV5-1|TRBJ2-5|.
CASSLNGQRGETQYF
>TRBV7-6|TRBJ1-1|.
CASSLARDRGYMNTEAFF
>TRBV5-4|TRBJ1-1|.
CAIGTVNTEAFF
>TRBV27|TRBJ1-2|.
CASSLSMGGGKVNGYTF
>TRBV27|TRBJ2-5|once
CASSQTAGERRETQYF
>TRBV19|TRBJ1-2|.
CASKRSREGWYGYTF
>TRBV5-1|TRBJ1-3|once
CASSWGQESSGNTIYF
>TRBV5-1|TRBJ2-7|.
CASSPDRGAYEQYF
>TRBV4-2|TRBJ2-7|.
CASSQDAAGGWEQYF
>TRBV7-3|TRBJ1-2|once
CASSLTPGSYGYTF
>TRBV6-1|TRBJ1-4|.
CASNSGTGGDEKLFF
>TRBV30|TRBJ1-4|.
CAWRAPTGGREKLFF
>TRBV11-3|TRBJ2-1|.
CASSPGLVAVGSYNEQFF
>TRBV19|TRBJ1-1|.
CASSVNRESGAFF
>TRBV5-5|TRBJ2-3|.
CASSATGRETDTQYF
>TRBV4-1|TRBJ2-7|.
CASSQELLPTYEQYF
>TRBV6-1|TRBJ1-5|.
CASSFRDRGDQPQHF
>TRBV9|TRBJ2-7|.
CASSTSGTVGEQYF
>TRBV7-2|TRBJ2-5|.
CASSTPGQPETQYF
>TRBV6-1|TRBJ2-1|.
CASSVGGTGAYNEQFF
>TRBV7-2|TRBJ2-2|.
CASSLEEAGDTGELFF
>TRBV11-1|TRBJ2-7|once
CASSLSASGGASAYEQYF
>TRBV18|TRBJ2-3|once
CASSPGQAEADTQYF
>TRBV15|TRBJ1-4|.
CATSRRGATNEKLFF
>TRBV5-6|TRBJ1-2|.
CASSSLRGRYGYTF
>TRBV19|TRBJ1-5|.
CASSSDRVLLDQPQHF
>TRBV11-2|TRBJ2-5|.
CASSLDEETQYF
>TRBV29-1|TRBJ1-2|.
CSVPDRGQGYTF
>TRBV7-7|TRBJ2-3|.
CASSFLAGGVGDTQYF
>TRBV27|TRBJ1-1|.
CASSLQGYTEAFF
>TRBV9|TRBJ2-7|.
CASSLRQGRSSDEQYF
>TRBV5-1|TRBJ2-1|.
CASSPTLAGAGLFEQFF
>TRBV18|TRBJ1-1|few
CASSPLGQGGYTEAFF
>TRBV5-4|TRBJ2-5|.
CASSGDRGETQYF
>TRBV4-2|TRBJ1-3|.
CASSQGVTGNTIYF
>TRBV11-2|TRBJ2-7|.
CASSSLTGIGEQYF
>TRBV11-3|TRBJ2-7|.
CASQRPAAYEQYF
>TRBV19|TRBJ2-5|.
CASSKTDNQETQYF